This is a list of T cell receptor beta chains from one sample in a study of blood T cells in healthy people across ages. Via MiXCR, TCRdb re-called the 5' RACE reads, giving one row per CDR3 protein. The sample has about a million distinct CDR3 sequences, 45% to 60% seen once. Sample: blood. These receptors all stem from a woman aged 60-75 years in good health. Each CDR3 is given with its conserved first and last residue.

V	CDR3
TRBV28	CASSLGSSSFYEQFF
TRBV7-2	CASSSSRGDRTDTQFF
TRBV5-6	CASNVRGLETQYF
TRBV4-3	CASSQELFGSYEQYF
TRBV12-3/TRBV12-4	CASTLDRGAYEQYF
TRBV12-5	CASAGRGRAQYF
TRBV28	CASRIGMGGGYEQYF
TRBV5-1	CASSDGSSYEQYF
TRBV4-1	CASRHRTGAKDEQYF
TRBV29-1	CSAILAGVSSQYF
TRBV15	CATSRGAQGEIEKLFF
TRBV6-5	CASSYRTTTDTQYF